The clone carrying this T cell receptor (beta chain) was seen ten or more times. Germline V lookup: CDR1 SGHRS, CDR2 YFSETQ. Trimming cost V 3 bases and J 6 bases; bases outside gene matches: 8. This CDR3 spans 16 amino acids. The time point here: patch test 1, 2 weeks after DPC sensitization. Treatment indicated: therapeutic diphenylcyclopropenone sensitization with weekly scalp DPC. This specimen belongs to a study of human T cells and chemical hapten exposure. Each CDR3 protein is one row after TCRdb ran MiXCR on the RACE reads. The table has 40,000 to 60,000 distinct CDR3 sequences, around 9.3% seen once.

The chain is built from TRBV5-1 and TRBJ2-1; TRBD2 matches 11 bases. This sequence originates from a woman aged 45-59 years with alopecia areata. Some clones in this sample may be carry-over from other donors' samples. This specimen was whole blood, taken in connection with sensitization to the hapten diphenylcyclopropenone (DPC). The CDR3 reads CASSSRALAGGNEQFF. The CDR3 DNA is TGCGCCAGCAGCTCCCGCGCCCTAGCGGGAGGCAATGAGCAGTTCTTC.